The TCR beta chain under discussion was sequenced for a study of T-cell reconstitution after alpha-beta-depleted transplantation in children. General study findings and limits: Newly made T cells mostly supplied T-cell counts and diversity one year after transplant. Surviving recipient T cells and thymic progenitors underlay high day-60 TCRbeta diversity in some patients. Several hundred rapidly expanded clones from non-depleted graft cells reportedly supplied alpha-beta T cells about two months post-transplant.

The CDR3 is 14 residues long. CDR1 and CDR2 (germline): MNHNS, SASEGT. Trimming at V came to 8 bases and at J to 0 bases, leaving 5 bases not matched to a gene. To note about this clonotype: Its antigen remains unidentified.

This sample's TCRbeta library carried unique molecular identifier barcodes. Via MiXCR, TCRdb re-called the PCR reads, giving one row per CDR3 protein. The table shows about 200,000 distinct CDR3 sequences, with approximately 17% occurring only once. The receptor comes from a male patient between 2 and 9 years old who had a stem cell transplant for acute lymphoblastic leukemia, so the T cells may come from the graft donor. The sequenced sample was PBMCs, mostly from graft donor cells, obtained 360 days after TCRalphabeta/CD19-depleted stem cell transplant. V gene TRBV6-1 combines with J gene TRBJ2-3, with 7 bases fitting TRBD1. CDR3 loop: CASATGPSTDTQYF. DNA of the CDR3: TGTGCCAGCGCGACAGGGCCCAGCACAGATACGCAGTATTTT.